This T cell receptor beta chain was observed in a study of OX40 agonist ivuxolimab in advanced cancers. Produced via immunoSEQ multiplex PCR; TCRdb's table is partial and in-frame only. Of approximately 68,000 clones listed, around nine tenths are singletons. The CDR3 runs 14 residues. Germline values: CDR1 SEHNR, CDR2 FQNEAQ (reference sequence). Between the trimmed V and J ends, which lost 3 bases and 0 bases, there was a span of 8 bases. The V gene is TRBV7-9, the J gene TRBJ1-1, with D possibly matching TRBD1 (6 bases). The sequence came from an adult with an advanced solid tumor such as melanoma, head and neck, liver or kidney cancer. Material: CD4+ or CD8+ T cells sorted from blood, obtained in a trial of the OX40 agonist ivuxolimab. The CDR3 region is CASSFGGLNTEAFF. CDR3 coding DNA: TGTGCCAGCAGCTTCGGGGGCTTGAACACTGAAGCTTTCTTT.